The sequence of this T cell receptor beta chain was determined in a study of beta chain features in type 1 diabetes. All of the isolated RNA was reverse transcribed, so expressed TCRB transcripts were sequenced. Profiling relied on immunoSEQ multiplex PCR, and the TCRdb table lists in-frame clones only, not all of them. The sample holds about 240,000 clones, 27% seen once. CDR3 length: 16 amino acids. The germline CDR1 and CDR2 sequences are MDHEN and SYDVKM. Losses at the gene ends were 5 bases for V and 4 bases for J; bases not matched to a gene: 10. Sequencing was performed on central memory CD4+ T cells from blood. The clonotype originates from a man aged 25-40 years in good health. J is TRBJ2-7 and V is TRBV28, with 11 bases that match TRBD1. This CDR3 reads CASSPPRTGGRYEQYF. The CDR3 region has the DNA TGTGCCAGCAGTCCGCCTCGGACAGGGGGCAGGTACGAGCAGTACTTC.